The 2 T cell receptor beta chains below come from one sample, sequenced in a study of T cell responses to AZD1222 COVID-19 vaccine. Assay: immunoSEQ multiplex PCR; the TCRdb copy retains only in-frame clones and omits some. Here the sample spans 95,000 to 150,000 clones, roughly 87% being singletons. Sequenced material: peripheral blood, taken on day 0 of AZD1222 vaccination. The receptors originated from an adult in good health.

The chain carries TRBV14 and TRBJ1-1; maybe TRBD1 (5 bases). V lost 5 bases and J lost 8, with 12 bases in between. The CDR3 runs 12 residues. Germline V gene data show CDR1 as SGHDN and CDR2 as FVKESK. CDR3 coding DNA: TGTGCCAGCAGCTACTGGGACCAGGAAGCTTTCTTT. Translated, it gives CASSYWDQEAFF.

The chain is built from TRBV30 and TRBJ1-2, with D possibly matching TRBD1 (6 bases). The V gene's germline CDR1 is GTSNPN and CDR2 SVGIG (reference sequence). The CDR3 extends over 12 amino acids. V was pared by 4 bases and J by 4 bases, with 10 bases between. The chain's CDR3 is CAWTGAGYGYTF. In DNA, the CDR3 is TGTGCCTGGACAGGGGCCGGCTATGGCTACACCTTC.